Following are 16 T cell receptor beta chains from one sample sequenced in a study of metastatic and nonmetastatic thyroid tumors. All patients were treatment-naive before thyroid surgery. TCRdb ran MiXCR on the PCR reads. In the table there are 11,000 or so clones, about 38% of which are singletons. Specimen: tumor tissue. Receptor source: a female donor with papillary thyroid cancer or a benign thyroid nodule (not recorded which). Some clones in this sample may be carry-over from other donors' samples.

The rearrangement joins TRBV6-1 to TRBJ1-3; D is ambiguous. CDR1 and CDR2 (germline): MNHNS, SASEGT. The CDR3 consists of 13 residues. The ends were cut back, 8 bases at V and 2 bases at J, with 10 bases in the middle. The CDR3 DNA reads as TGTGCCAGCTGGGTCGGCACTGGAAACACCATATATTTT. Translated: CASWVGTGNTIYF.

This chain connects TRBV11-1 to TRBJ2-3, with 9 positions matching TRBD1. Looked up from germline, CDR1 is SGHAT and CDR2 is FQDESV (reference sequence). This CDR3 contains 15 residues. V was clipped by 3 bases and J by 0 bases; unmatched bases: 1. The CDR3 DNA sequence: TGTGCCAGCAGCTTGACAGGGGGGAGCACAGATACGCAGTATTTT. Protein sequence: CASSLTGGSTDTQYF.

The chain employs TRBV12-3 or TRBV12-4 and TRBJ1-1, with 8 bases aligning to TRBD1. The CDR3 contains 12 residues. V gave up 6 bases and J gave up 5 bases; unmatched junction bases: 2. CDR3 loop: CASRRQGTEAFF. CDR3 sequence (DNA): TGTGCCAGCAGGAGACAGGGGACTGAAGCTTTCTTT.

Worth noting for this clone: The junction and the germline gene differ at one end; a read error may be behind it. The chain recombines TRBV12-3 or TRBV12-4 with TRBJ2-3, with D possibly being TRBD2 (6 bases). This CDR3 contains 16 residues. The CDR3 spells CSSSSALSGHTDTQYF. CDR3 nucleotide sequence: TGTTCCAGCAGTTCGGCTCTTAGCGGACACACAGATACGCAGTATTTT.

The CDR3 is CASSLAGGKGNQPQHF. CDR3 sequence (DNA): TGTGCCAGCAGCTTAGCGGGGGGAAAGGGCAATCAGCCCCAGCATTTT. The gene calls are TRBV7-6 and TRBJ1-5; weak D call: TRBD1 (5 bases). The V and J ends lost 0 bases and 2 bases respectively, with 11 bases between them. Germline loops: CDR1 SGHVS, CDR2 FNYEAQ. There are 16 residues in the CDR3.

V and J are TRBV25-1 and TRBJ1-1; D is uncertain. From germline, CDR1 is MGHDK and CDR2 SYGVNS. V was clipped by 5 bases and J by 3 bases, with 13 bases between them. This CDR3 is built from 14 residues. CDR3 nucleotides: TGTGCCAGCAGTTACGGAGGTAAGGACACTGAAGCTTTCTTT. Amino acids: CASSYGGKDTEAFF.

The V call is TRBV27, the J call TRBJ2-2; TRBD1 agrees at 8 bases. Germline V CDR1 and CDR2: MNHEY, SMNVEV (reference sequence). CDR3 length: 15 amino acids. With 6 bases clipped from V and 6 bases from J, the junction kept 9 bases outside the gene matches. In DNA form, the CDR3 reads TGTGCCAGCAGCCGGGACAGGTATTTGTCCGGGGAGCTGTTTTTT. The encoded protein is CASSRDRYLSGELFF.

The chain joins TRBV11-2 to TRBJ2-1; perhaps D is TRBD1 or TRBD2 (7 bases each). Between the trimmed V and J ends, which lost 5 bases and 9 bases, there was a span of 17 bases. Per the germline V gene, CDR1 is SGHAT and CDR2 is FQNNGV. The CDR3 consists of 14 residues. CDR3 amino acids: CASSRRLAGGEQFF. CDR3 bases: TGTGCCAGCAGCCGTAGACTAGCAGGGGGTGAGCAGTTCTTC.

The chain is built from TRBV6-2 or TRBV6-3 and TRBJ2-2; the match to TRBD2 covers 11 bases. The J segment lost 5 bases and the V segment lost 4 bases, leaving 3 bases of the junction unmatched. This CDR3 has 15 amino acids. Germline CDR1 and CDR2: MNHEY and SVGEGT. The CDR3 sequence is CASSSTSGGTGELFF. The CDR3 DNA sequence: TGTGCCAGCAGTTCTACTAGCGGGGGAACCGGGGAGCTGTTTTTT.

This clone has just a few counts. This chain connects TRBV27 to TRBJ2-7; 10 bases match TRBD2. After removal of 5 bases from V and 6 bases from J, the junction contained 7 bases not matched to a gene. Per germline, CDR1 MNHEY and CDR2 SMNVEV (reference sequence). This CDR3 region has 14 residues. CDR3 region: CASSPRTSGIEQYF. CDR3 in DNA: TGTGCCAGCAGTCCGCGGACTAGCGGTATCGAGCAGTACTTC.

In regard to this clone: Relative to the germline gene, one junction end is altered; a read error may explain this. The rearrangement links TRBV19 to TRBJ2-2, with a possible D match to TRBD2 (5 bases). Germline V gene lookup returns CDR1 LNHDA and CDR2 SQIVND (reference sequence). This CDR3 contains 12 residues. The DNA for the CDR3 is TGTGCCACCCTGGGTGGCCACGGGGATCTGTTTTTT. Translation gives CATLGGHGDLFF.

V and J are TRBV6-1 and TRBJ1-2; 8 bases are a match to TRBD1. In germline, CDR1 is MNHNS, CDR2 SASEGT. This CDR3 is built from 15 residues. Germline trimming cut 5 bases from V and 0 bases from J; bases unmatched to any gene: 5. The chain's CDR3 is CASSTGGATNYGYTF. CDR3 coding DNA: TGTGCCAGCAGTACAGGGGGGGCCACTAACTATGGCTACACCTTC.

The chain joins TRBV6-1 to TRBJ1-3, with D possibly TRBD1 on 5 matching bases. This CDR3 contains 17 residues. Trimming stripped 7 bases from V and 4 bases from J, with 23 bases between. Germline CDR1 is MNHNS and CDR2 is SASEGT. Here the CDR3 reads CASKLSRDPGGGNTIYF. In DNA, the CDR3 is TGTGCCAGCAAACTCTCACGGGACCCGGGCGGCGGAAACACCATATATTTT.

This clone was counted between two and nine times. V and J are TRBV25-1 and TRBJ2-2; 7 bases are shared with TRBD1. In germline, CDR1 is MGHDK, CDR2 SYGVNS. This CDR3 comprises 14 residues. The junction had 7 bases not matched to a gene; V was cut back by 6 bases and J by 6 bases. CDR3: CASSQDRVSGELFF. CDR3 coding DNA: TGTGCCAGCAGCCAAGACAGGGTTTCCGGGGAGCTGTTTTTT.

V gene TRBV7-8 combines with J gene TRBJ1-6, with TRBD1 matching over 9 bases. The CDR3 is 16 amino acids. Germline loops: CDR1 SGHVS, CDR2 FQNEAQ. With V trimmed by 7 bases and J by 9 bases, 13 bases remained unmatched. CDR3 bases: TGTGCCAGCACCCAAACCGGGACAGGGTTTATTTCACCCCTCCACTTT. Its protein is CASTQTGTGFISPLHF.

This clone was observed once. The rearrangement links TRBV7-9 to TRBJ1-1, with 7 bases fitting TRBD1. The CDR3 is made up of 15 amino acids. Germline V lookup: CDR1 SEHNR, CDR2 FQNEAQ (reference sequence). V was pared by 3 bases and J by 5 bases, with 9 bases of the junction left unmatched. The DNA of the CDR3 is TGTGCCAGCAGCTTTAGTATGACAGGGAGTACTGAAGCTTTCTTT. Translating it yields CASSFSMTGSTEAFF.